A selection of T cell receptor beta chains follows, all from one sample in a study of OX40 agonist ivuxolimab in advanced cancers. Sequencing used immunoSEQ multiplex PCR; TCRdb keeps in-frame clones, though not all of them. This sample carries 25,000 to 35,000 clones, roughly 84% of them seen once, and the ten largest clones take roughly a fifth. The sample consisted of CD4+ or CD8+ T cells sorted from blood, taken in a trial of the OX40 agonist ivuxolimab. Source of these receptors: an adult with an advanced solid tumor such as melanoma, head and neck, liver or kidney cancer. Each CDR3 is given with its conserved first and last residue. The D gene is left open where the match is weak. The size entry is marked missing in some rows and otherwise reads once, few, many or a size class.

>TRBJ1-2|-|-|TRBV6-1
CASSEYPGDHGGYTF
TGTGCCAGCAGTGAGTACCCCGGGGACCACGGAGGCTACACCTTC
>TRBJ2-7|TRBD1|-|TRBV27
CASSPGQGGTYEQYF
TGTGCCAGCAGTCCGGGACAGGGGGGCACCTACGAGCAGTACTTC
>TRBJ2-3|TRBD2|-|TRBV9
CASSTTSGADTQYF
TGTGCCAGCAGCACGACTAGCGGCGCAGATACGCAGTATTTT
>TRBJ1-5|-|-|TRBV27
CASSLQGNQPQHF
TGTGCCAGCAGTTTACAGGGAAATCAGCCCCAGCATTTT
>TRBJ1-3|-|-|TRBV9
CASSPTVLGTGNTIYF
TGTGCCAGCAGCCCAACTGTTTTGGGTACTGGAAACACCATATATTTT
>TRBJ1-6|-|-|TRBV6-4
CASSPSGPLFPSYNSPLHF
TGTGCCAGCAGCCCATCAGGGCCATTATTCCCCTCCTATAATTCACCCCTCCACTTT
>TRBJ2-1|-|once|TRBV5-6
CASSFGTSTYNEQFF
TGTGCCAGCAGCTTTGGGACATCCACGTACAATGAGCAGTTCTTC
>TRBJ2-7|-|-|TRBV9
CASSVEDDYEQYF
TGTGCCAGCAGCGTAGAAGACGATTACGAGCAGTACTTC
>TRBJ1-5|-|-|TRBV28
CASSFGDTNQPQHF
TGTGCCAGCAGTTTTGGGGACACGAATCAGCCCCAGCATTTT
>TRBJ2-5|TRBD2|-|TRBV5-1
CASSRGLAGVGETQYF
TGCGCCAGCAGCAGGGGACTAGCGGGAGTAGGAGAGACCCAGTACTTC
>TRBJ2-7|-|-|TRBV28
CASSPRDVVGEQYF
TGTGCCAGCAGTCCCCGGGACGTCGTAGGCGAGCAGTACTTC
>TRBJ1-3|-|-|TRBV28
CASSLGRHRLSGNTIYF
TGTGCCAGCAGCCTCGGGAGACACCGGCTCTCTGGAAACACCATATATTTT
>TRBJ2-1|-|-|TRBV29-1
CSFRTEYNEQFF
TGCAGCTTCCGGACGGAGTACAATGAGCAGTTCTTC
>TRBJ1-6|-|-|TRBV11-2
CASSPSPAANSPLHF
TGTGCCAGCAGCCCCTCGCCGGCAGCAAATTCACCCCTCCACTTT
>TRBJ2-7|TRBD1|once|TRBV29-1
CSAGTGDTYEQYF
TGCAGCGCCGGGACAGGGGACACCTACGAGCAGTACTTC
>TRBJ1-1|-|-|TRBV7-3
CASSLNGGLATEAFF
TGTGCCAGCAGCTTAAACGGAGGGTTAGCCACTGAAGCTTTCTTT
>TRBJ2-3|-|once|TRBV7-8
CASSAGTDTQYF
TGTGCCAGCAGCGCCGGCACAGATACGCAGTATTTT